These T cell receptor beta chains were read from a single sample in a study of HIV-infected patients and healthy controls. TCRdb reprocessed the 5' RACE reads with MiXCR, giving one entry per CDR3 protein. The data contain roughly 6,600 distinct CDR3 sequences, roughly a tenth of them singletons. Source: blood, taken during antiretroviral therapy. These receptor sequences come from an adult with HIV infection. Both conserved end residues are trimmed from each CDR3. Fields, in order: V gene, J gene, CDR3 protein.

TRBV24-1,TRBJ2-3,ATSDPPPDTQY
TRBV6-6,TRBJ2-2,ASSERGGELF
TRBV20-1,TRBJ2-3,SASRSSGGGMDTQY
TRBV20-1,TRBJ2-5,SARRIAGGPKETQY
TRBV5-1,TRBJ2-6,ASSSRATGSSGANVLT
TRBV20-1,TRBJ2-3,SAYPKRGGLITDTQY
TRBV5-4,TRBJ2-3,ASSLDRVSTDTQY
TRBV29-1,TRBJ2-3,SVDLTSGKTDTQY
TRBV7-6,TRBJ1-3,ASSKRQASSGNTIY
TRBV5-4,TRBJ1-6,ASSLKRSKSPLH
TRBV29-1,TRBJ2-6,SVLVLLTGANVLT
TRBV7-8,TRBJ2-5,ASSSRRTQETQY
TRBV6-5,TRBJ1-2,ASSSRTGGNYGYT
TRBV12-1,TRBJ1-2,ASSIHGINYGYT
TRBV29-1,TRBJ2-7,SVWGTGRDYEQY
TRBV29-1,TRBJ2-7,SVLLPSTLSYEQY
TRBV25-1,TRBJ1-2,ASNSTGAIHYYGYT
TRBV3-1,TRBJ1-3,ASSQAATGNTIY